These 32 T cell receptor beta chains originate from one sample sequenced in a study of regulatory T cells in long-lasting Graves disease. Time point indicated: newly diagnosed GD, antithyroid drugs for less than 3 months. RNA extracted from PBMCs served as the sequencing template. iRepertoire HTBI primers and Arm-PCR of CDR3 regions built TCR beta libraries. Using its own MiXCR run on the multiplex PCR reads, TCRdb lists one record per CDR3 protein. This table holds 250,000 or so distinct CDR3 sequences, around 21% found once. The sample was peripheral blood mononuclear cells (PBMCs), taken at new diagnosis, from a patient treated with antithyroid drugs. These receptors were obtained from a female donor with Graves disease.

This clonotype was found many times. This CDR3 reads CASGPAGGKTEAFF. The CDR3 coding sequence is TGTGCCAGTGGACCGGCAGGGGGAAAGACTGAAGCTTTCTTT. The chain is built from TRBV6-1 and TRBJ1-1; 7 bases match TRBD1. The ends lost 9 bases at V and 5 bases at J; junction bases unmatched: 12. The CDR3 is 14 amino acids. The germline V gene encodes CDR1 MNHNS and CDR2 SASEGT.

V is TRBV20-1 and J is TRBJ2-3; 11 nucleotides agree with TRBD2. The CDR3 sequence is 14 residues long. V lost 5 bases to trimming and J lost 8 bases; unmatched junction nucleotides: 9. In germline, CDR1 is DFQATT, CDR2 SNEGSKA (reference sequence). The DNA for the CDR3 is TGCAGTGCTGAGACTAGCGGGATACGGAGTACGCAGTATTTT. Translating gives CSAETSGIRSTQYF.

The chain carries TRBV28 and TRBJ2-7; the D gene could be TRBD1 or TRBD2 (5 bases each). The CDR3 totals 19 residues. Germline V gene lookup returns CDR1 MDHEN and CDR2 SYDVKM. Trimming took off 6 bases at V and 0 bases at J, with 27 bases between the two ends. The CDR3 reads CASSLSMGDLTSFSYEQYF. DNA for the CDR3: TGTGCCAGCAGCCTATCAATGGGGGATCTTACGTCATTCTCCTACGAGCAGTACTTC.

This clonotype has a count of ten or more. CDR3 coding DNA: TGTGCCAGCATACCGGGACAAAACTACGAGCAGTACTTC. Amino acids: CASIPGQNYEQYF. The rearrangement joins TRBV6-1 to TRBJ2-7; D is perhaps TRBD1 (6 bases). V was clipped by 7 bases and J by 3 bases, with 13 bases between them. The CDR3 is 13 amino acids. The germline gives CDR1 MNHNS, CDR2 SASEGT.

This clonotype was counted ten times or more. CDR3 sequence: CASSLVAGDSYEQYF. The CDR3 DNA reads as TGTGCCAGCAGCTTAGTAGCAGGCGACTCCTACGAGCAGTACTTC. The V gene is TRBV7-2, the J gene TRBJ2-7; unclear D gene. This CDR3 has 15 residues. V was cut by 1 base and J by 0 bases, with 10 bases left in between. CDR1 is SGHTA, CDR2 FQGNSA, per germline.

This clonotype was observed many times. In DNA form, the CDR3 reads TGTGCCAGCTCACAAGGACAGGGAACATACGAGCAGTACTTC. It encodes CASSQGQGTYEQYF. This chain uses TRBV18 with TRBJ2-7, with TRBD1 identical over 8 bases. CDR3 length equals 14 residues. Germline CDR1 is KGHSH and CDR2 is LQKENI. The J segment lost 4 bases and the V segment lost 4 bases, leaving 6 bases of the junction unmatched. The whole variable domain, remainder taken from reference TRBV18 and TRBJ2-7, is NAGVMQNPRHLVRRRGQEARLRCSPMKGHSHVYWYRQLPEEGLKFMVYLQKENIIDESGMPKERFSAEFPKEGPSILRIQQVVRGDSAAYFCASSQGQGTYEQYFGPGTRLTVT.

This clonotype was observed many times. The CDR3 DNA follows: TGTGCCAGCAGCTTAGTGGGCGGGGAGCTGTTTTTT. It specifies CASSLVGGELFF. This sequence joins TRBV11-2 and TRBJ2-2; D unresolved. Germline V gene data show CDR1 as SGHAT and CDR2 as FQNNGV. There are 12 residues in the CDR3. V lost 1 base to trimming and J lost 7 bases, with 4 bases between them.

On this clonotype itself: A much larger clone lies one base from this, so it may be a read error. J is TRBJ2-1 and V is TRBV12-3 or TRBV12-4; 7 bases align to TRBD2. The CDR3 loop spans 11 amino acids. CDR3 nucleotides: TGTGCCAGCACTAGCGGCAATGGGCAGTTCTTC. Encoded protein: CASTSGNGQFF.

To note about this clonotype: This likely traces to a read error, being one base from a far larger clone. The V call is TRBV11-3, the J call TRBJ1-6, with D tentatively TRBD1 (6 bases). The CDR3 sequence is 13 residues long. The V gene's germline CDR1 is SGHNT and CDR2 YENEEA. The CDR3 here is CTSSLEPGATLHF. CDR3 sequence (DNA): TGTACCAGCAGCTTAGAGCCGGGGGCTACCCTCCACTTT.

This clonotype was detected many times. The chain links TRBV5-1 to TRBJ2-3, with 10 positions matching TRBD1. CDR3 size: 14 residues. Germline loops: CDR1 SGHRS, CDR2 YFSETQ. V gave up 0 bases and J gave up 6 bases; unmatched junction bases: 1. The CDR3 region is CASSLGTGGDTQYF. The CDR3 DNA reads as TGCGCCAGCAGCTTGGGGACAGGGGGTGATACGCAGTATTTT.

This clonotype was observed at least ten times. The DNA for the CDR3 is TGCAGTGCTAGTTCGGCGGAGGGACAGAATCAGCCCCAGCATTTT. The encoded protein is CSASSAEGQNQPQHF. V usage is TRBV20-1 and J usage is TRBJ1-5; the match to TRBD1 covers 7 bases. Germline CDR1 is DFQATT and CDR2 is SNEGSKA (reference sequence). The CDR3 extends over 15 amino acids. The junction had 9 bases not matched to a gene; V was cut back by 3 bases and J by 4 bases.

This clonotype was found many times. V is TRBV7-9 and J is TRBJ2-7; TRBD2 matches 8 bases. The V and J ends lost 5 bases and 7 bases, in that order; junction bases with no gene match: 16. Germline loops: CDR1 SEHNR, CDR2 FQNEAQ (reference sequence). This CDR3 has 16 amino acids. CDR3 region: CASSRLKGTRATEQYF. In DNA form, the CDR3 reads TGTGCCAGCAGCCGGCTTAAAGGGACTAGGGCTACAGAGCAGTACTTC.

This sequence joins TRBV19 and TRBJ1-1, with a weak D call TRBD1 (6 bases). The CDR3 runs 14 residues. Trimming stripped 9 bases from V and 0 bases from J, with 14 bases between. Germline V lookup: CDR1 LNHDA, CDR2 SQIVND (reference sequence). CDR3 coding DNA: TGTGCCAGCCTAAAGACAGGTATGAACACTGAAGCTTTCTTT. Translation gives CASLKTGMNTEAFF.

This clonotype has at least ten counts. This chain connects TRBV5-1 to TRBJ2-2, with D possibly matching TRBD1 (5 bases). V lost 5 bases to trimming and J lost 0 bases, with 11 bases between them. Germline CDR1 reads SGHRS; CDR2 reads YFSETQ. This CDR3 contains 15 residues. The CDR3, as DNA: TGCGCCAGCAGAGGGGCGGTCGCGAACACCGGGGAGCTGTTTTTT. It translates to CASRGAVANTGELFF.

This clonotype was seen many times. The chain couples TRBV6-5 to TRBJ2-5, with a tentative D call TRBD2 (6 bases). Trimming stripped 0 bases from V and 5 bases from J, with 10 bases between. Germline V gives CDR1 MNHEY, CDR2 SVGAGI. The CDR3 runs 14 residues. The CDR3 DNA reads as TGTGCCAGCAGTTACTCGTCGGGAGCTGAGACCCAGTACTTC. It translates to CASSYSSGAETQYF.

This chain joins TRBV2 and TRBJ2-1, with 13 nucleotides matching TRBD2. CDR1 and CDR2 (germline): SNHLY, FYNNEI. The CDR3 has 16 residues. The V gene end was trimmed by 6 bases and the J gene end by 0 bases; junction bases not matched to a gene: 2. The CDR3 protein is CASSWTSGGSYNEQFF. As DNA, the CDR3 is TGTGCCAGCAGCTGGACTAGCGGGGGCTCCTACAATGAGCAGTTCTTC.

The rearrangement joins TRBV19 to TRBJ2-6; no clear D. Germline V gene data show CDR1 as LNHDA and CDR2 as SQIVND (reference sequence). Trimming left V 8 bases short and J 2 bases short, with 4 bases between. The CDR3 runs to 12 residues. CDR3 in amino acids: CASRPGANVLTF. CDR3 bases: TGTGCCAGTCGCCCTGGGGCCAACGTCCTGACTTTC.

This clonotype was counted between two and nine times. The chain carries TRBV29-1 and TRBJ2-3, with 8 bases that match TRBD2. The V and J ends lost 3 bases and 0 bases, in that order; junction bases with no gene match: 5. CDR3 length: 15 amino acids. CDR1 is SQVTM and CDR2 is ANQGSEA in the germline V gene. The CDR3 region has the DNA TGCAGCGTTGATCTAGCGGGTACTAGCACAGATACGCAGTATTTT. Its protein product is CSVDLAGTSTDTQYF.

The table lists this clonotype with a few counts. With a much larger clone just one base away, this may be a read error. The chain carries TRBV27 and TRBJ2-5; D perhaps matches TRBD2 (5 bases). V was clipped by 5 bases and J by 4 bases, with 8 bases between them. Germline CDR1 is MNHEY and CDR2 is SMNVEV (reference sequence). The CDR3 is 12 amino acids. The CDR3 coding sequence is TGTGCCAGCAGTGACGAGGGAGAGACCCAGTACTTC. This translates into CASSDEGETQYF.

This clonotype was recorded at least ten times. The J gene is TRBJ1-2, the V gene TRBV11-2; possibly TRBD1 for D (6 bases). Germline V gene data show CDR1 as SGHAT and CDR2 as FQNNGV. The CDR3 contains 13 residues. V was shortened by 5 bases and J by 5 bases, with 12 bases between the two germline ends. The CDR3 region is CASSPQGAYGYTF. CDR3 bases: TGTGCCAGCAGCCCACAGGGAGCATATGGCTACACCTTC. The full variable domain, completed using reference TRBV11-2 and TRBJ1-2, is EAGVAQSPRYKIIEKRQSVAFWCNPISGHATLYWYQQILGQGPKLLIQFQNNGVVDDSQLPKDRFSAERLKGVDSTLKIQPAKLEDSAVYLCASSPQGAYGYTFGSGTRLTVV.

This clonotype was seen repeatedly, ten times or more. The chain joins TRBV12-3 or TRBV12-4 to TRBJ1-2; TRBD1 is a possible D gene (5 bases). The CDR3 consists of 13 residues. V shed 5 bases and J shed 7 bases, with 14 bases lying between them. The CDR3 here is CASSRPGGSGYTF. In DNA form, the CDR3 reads TGTGCCAGCAGTCGACCGGGGGGTAGTGGCTACACCTTC.

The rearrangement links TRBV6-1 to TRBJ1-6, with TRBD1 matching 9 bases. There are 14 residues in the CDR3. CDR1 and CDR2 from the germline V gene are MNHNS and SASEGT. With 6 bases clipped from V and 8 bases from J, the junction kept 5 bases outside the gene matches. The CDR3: CASSRTGEDSPLHF. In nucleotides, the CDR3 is TGTGCCAGCAGCAGGACAGGGGAGGATTCACCCCTCCACTTT.

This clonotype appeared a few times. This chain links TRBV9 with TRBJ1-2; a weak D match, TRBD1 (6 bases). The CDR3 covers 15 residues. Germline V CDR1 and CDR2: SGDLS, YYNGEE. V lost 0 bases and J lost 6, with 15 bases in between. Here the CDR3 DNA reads TGTGCCAGCAGCGTAGATGTAGGGGGGGCGGATGGCTACACCTTC. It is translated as CASSVDVGGADGYTF.

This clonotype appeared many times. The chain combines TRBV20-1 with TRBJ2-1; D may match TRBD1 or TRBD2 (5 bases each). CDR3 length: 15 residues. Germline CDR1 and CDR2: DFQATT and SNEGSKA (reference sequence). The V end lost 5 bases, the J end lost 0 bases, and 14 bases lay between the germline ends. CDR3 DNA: TGCAGTGCTGGGACCGAAGGTGTCTCCTACAATGAGCAGTTCTTC. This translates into CSAGTEGVSYNEQFF.

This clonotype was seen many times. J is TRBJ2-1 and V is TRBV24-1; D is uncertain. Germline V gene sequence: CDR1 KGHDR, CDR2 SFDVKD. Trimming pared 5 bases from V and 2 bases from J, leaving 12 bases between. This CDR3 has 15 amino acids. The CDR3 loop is CATSAPGGTYNEQFF. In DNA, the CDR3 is TGTGCCACCAGTGCTCCAGGTGGGACCTACAATGAGCAGTTCTTC.

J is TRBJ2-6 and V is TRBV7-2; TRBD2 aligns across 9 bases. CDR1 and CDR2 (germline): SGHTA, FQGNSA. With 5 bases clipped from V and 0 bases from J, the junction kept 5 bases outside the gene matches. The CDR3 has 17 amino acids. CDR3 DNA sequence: TGTGCCAGCAGCCCGCGGGGGGGCTTCTCTGGGGCCAACGTCCTGACTTTC. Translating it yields CASSPRGGFSGANVLTF.

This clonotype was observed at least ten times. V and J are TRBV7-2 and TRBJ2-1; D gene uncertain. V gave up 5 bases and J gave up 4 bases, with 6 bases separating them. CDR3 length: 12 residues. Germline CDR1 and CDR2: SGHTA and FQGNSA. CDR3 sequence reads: CASSPGYNEQFF. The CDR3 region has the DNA TGTGCCAGCAGCCCCGGTTACAATGAGCAGTTCTTC.

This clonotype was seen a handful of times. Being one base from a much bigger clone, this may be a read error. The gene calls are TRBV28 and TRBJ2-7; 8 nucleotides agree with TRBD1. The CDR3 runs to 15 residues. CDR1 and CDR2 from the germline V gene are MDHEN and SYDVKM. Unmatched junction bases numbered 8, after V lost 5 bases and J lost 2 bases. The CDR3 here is CASSTNGRGPYEQYF. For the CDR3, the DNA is TGTGCCAGCAGTACCAACGGCAGGGGGCCCTACGAGCAGTACTTC.

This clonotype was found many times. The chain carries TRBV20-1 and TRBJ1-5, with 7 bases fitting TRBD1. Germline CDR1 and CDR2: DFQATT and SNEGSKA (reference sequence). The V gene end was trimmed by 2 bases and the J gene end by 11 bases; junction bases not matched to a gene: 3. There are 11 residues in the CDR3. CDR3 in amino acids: CSARRDRSQHF. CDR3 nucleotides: TGCAGTGCTAGAAGGGACAGATCCCAGCATTTT.

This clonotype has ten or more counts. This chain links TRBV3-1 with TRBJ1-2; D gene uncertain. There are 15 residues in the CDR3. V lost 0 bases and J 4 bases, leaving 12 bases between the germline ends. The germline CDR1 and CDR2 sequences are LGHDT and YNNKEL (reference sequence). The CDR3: CASSQDYSRSYGYTF. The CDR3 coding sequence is TGTGCCAGCAGCCAAGATTACAGTAGGAGCTATGGCTACACCTTC.

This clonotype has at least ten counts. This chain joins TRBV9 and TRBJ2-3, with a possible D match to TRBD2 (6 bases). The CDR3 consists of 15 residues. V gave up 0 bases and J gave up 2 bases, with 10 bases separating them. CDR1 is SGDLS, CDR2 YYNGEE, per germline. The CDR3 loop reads CASSVDGGVTDTQYF. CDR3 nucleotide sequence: TGTGCCAGCAGCGTAGATGGCGGGGTCACAGATACGCAGTATTTT.

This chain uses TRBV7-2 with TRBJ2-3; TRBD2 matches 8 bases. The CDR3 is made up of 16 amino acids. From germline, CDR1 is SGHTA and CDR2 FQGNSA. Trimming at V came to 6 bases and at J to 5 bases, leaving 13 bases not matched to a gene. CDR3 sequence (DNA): TGTGCCAGCAGTATGATCACGGGGGGGCGCCAAGATACGCAGTATTTT. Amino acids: CASSMITGGRQDTQYF.